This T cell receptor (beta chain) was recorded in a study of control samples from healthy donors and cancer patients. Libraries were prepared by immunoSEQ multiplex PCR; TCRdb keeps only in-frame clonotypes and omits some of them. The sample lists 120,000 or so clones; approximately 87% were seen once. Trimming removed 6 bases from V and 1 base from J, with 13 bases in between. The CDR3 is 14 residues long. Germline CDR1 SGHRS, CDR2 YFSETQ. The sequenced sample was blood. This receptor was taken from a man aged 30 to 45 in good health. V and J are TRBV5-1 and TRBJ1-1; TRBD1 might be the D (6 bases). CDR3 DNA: TGCGCCAGCATGGGGGGGCCGGGGAACACTGAAGCTTTCTTT. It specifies CASMGGPGNTEAFF.